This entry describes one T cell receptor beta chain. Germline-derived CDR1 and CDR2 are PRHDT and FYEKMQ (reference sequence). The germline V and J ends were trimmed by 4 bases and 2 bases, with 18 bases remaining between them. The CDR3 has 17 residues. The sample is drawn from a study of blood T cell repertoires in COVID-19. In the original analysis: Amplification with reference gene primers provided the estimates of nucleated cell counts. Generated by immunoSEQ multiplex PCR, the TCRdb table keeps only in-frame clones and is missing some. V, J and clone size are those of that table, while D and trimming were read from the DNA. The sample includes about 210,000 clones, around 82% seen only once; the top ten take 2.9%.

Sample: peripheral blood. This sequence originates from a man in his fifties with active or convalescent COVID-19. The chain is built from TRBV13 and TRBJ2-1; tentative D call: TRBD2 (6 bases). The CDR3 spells CASSSAGRRGPYNEQFF. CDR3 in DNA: TGTGCCAGCAGCTCCGCAGGACGGAGGGGCCCCTACAATGAGCAGTTCTTC. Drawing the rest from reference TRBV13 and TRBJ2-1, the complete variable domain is AAGVIQSPRHLIKEKRETATLKCYPIPRHDTVYWYQQGPGQDPQFLISFYEKMQSDKGSIPDRFSAQQFSDYHSELNMSSLELGDSALYFCASSSAGRRGPYNEQFFGPGTRLTVL.